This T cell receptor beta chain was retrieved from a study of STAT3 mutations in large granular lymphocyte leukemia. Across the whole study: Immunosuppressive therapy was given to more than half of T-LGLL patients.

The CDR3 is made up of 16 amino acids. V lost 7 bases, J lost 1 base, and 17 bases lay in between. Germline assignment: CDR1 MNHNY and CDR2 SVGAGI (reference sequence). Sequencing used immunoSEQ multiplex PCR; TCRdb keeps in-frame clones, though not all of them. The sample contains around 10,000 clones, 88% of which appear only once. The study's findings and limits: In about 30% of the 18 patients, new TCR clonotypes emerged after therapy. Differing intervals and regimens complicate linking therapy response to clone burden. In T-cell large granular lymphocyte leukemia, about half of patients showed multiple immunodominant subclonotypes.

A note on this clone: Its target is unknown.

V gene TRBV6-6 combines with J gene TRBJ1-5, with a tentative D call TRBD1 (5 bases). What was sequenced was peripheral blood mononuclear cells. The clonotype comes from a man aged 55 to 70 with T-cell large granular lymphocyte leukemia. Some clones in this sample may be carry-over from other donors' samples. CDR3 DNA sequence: TGTGCCAGCAAAAATCGGGGCCAGGGAAGCAATCAGCCCCAGCATTTT. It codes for CASKNRGQGSNQPQHF.